This TCR beta chain was identified during a study of cytomegalovirus exposure and HLA in healthy donors. Study-wide findings and caveats: Later work showed greater clonal expansion in HLA-associated TCR beta chains than in equally common others. V segments that were indistinguishable, TRBV6-2 and TRBV6-3 among them, were omitted from analysis.

This clone was counted only a few times. What it binds is unknown. Other DNA sequences in the sample encode the same CDR3. PCR used 60 Vbeta primers and 13 Jbeta primers. Clones were sequenced by immunoSEQ multiplex PCR, and TCRdb holds only the in-frame ones, with some missing. The sample holds 140,000 to 150,000 clones, approximately 78% seen once. This CDR3 is built from 13 residues. V lost 3 bases and J 1 base, leaving 6 bases between the germline ends. Per germline, CDR1 MNHEY and CDR2 SMNVEV (reference sequence). The receptor was isolated from a man aged 35-49 years in good health and CMV-seropositive. Material: PBMCs. The genes are TRBV27 and TRBJ1-1; D gene ambiguous. In nucleotides, the CDR3 is TGTGCCAGCAGTTTGCAGCGGAACACTGAAGCTTTCTTT. Protein: CASSLQRNTEAFF.